The 22 T cell receptor beta chains presented below share a single source sample, sequenced in a study of CXCR3-negative and CXCR3-positive naive CD8 T cells. General observations from the study: TRB CDR3 hydrophobicity was greater in CXCR3-positive naive cells than in CXCR3-negative naive cells.

No antigen is known for these receptors. UMI-labeled 5' RACE yielded the TRB cDNA libraries. TCRdb reworked the 5' RACE reads into one entry per CDR3 protein, no DNA. Its clone listing holds around 140,000 distinct CDR3 sequences. Specimen: naive CXCR3+ CD8+ T cells from blood. The subset denotes: CD45RO-CCR7+CD27+CD95- naive CD8+ T cells expressing CXCR3 (TNR3+). These receptors came from a human donor in good health. Some clones in this sample may be carry-over from other donors' samples.

This sequence joins TRBV4-3 and TRBJ1-1. Per the germline V gene, CDR1 is LGHNA and CDR2 is YSLEER. This CDR3 comprises 15 residues. CDR3 residues: CASSQDVDLNTEAFF.

The chain is built from TRBV21-1 and TRBJ1-2; TCRdb's D call of TRBD1 is untestable without DNA. TRBV21-1 is termed a pseudogene. The CDR3 is 13 amino acids. CDR3 sequence: CASRPQGASGYTF.

This chain links TRBV2 with TRBJ2-3; TCRdb selects TRBD1, and the lack of DNA leaves this call unchecked. The V gene's germline CDR1 is SNHLY and CDR2 FYNNEI. CDR3 length: 17 amino acids. The CDR3 protein is CASSEEGGRSSTDTQYF.

This chain links TRBV25-1 with TRBJ2-5; the TCRdb D gene call, TRBD2, has no DNA to confirm it. The germline V gene encodes CDR1 MGHDK and CDR2 SYGVNS. The CDR3 spans 14 residues. The CDR3 region is CASSESGGSETQYF.

The CDR3 reads CSLVLAGLPYNEQFF. The chain uses TRBV29-1 and TRBJ2-1; TCRdb indicates TRBD2, and absent DNA this call remains unverified. Germline V CDR1 and CDR2: SQVTM, ANQGSEA. The CDR3 is 15 residues long.

This CDR3 is CASSSPTSGSHYEQYF. The chain couples TRBV7-9 to TRBJ2-7; lacking DNA, the TRBD2 call made by TCRdb goes unchecked. The CDR3 contains 16 residues. The germline CDR1 and CDR2 sequences are SEHNR and FQNEAQ (reference sequence).

This chain joins TRBV25-1 and TRBJ2-1; the TRBD1 assignment by TCRdb is unverifiable without DNA. The CDR3 length is 16 residues. In germline, CDR1 is MGHDK, CDR2 SYGVNS. The CDR3 sequence: CASSPGTGSPSGEQFF.

This chain links TRBV9 with TRBJ2-1; the TCRdb call, TRBD2, lacks DNA for checking. This CDR3 comprises 12 residues. The germline gives CDR1 SGDLS, CDR2 YYNGEE. The CDR3 loop is CASSVLPNEQFF.

The chain couples TRBV5-1 to TRBJ1-1; absent DNA, TCRdb's TRBD1 call cannot be checked. The CDR3 has 14 residues. CDR1 is SGHRS, CDR2 YFSETQ, per germline. Here the CDR3 reads CASSPGTPNTEAFF.

The V call is TRBV7-6, the J call TRBJ1-1; lacking DNA, the TRBD1 call made by TCRdb goes unchecked. The CDR3 contains 12 residues. The germline gives CDR1 SGHVS, CDR2 FNYEAQ. CDR3 region: CASSLQGAEAFF.

This chain links TRBV29-1 with TRBJ1-2. This CDR3 region has 12 residues. Germline assignment: CDR1 SQVTM and CDR2 ANQGSEA. This CDR3 reads CSVEGISQGYTF.

The rearrangement joins TRBV29-1 to TRBJ2-7; TCRdb outputs TRBD1, but without DNA this stays unchecked. The length of the CDR3 is 16 residues. CDR1 is SQVTM and CDR2 is ANQGSEA in the germline V gene. CDR3 loop: CSVEGGPGGDGYEQYF.

The rearrangement joins TRBV7-9 to TRBJ2-7. CDR3 length equals 13 residues. From germline, CDR1 is SEHNR and CDR2 FQNEAQ (reference sequence). The CDR3 here is CASSQGLGYEQYF.

The chain has TRBV28 and TRBJ2-7. The CDR3 covers 13 residues. Germline CDR1 reads MDHEN; CDR2 reads SYDVKM. The CDR3 sequence: CASSWFGGSEQYF.

This chain joins TRBV29-1 and TRBJ2-7. CDR1 SQVTM and CDR2 ANQGSEA come from the germline V gene. The length of the CDR3 is 12 residues. The CDR3 loop reads CSAEAGTYEQYF.

J is TRBJ2-7 and V is TRBV10-1. Germline V gene data show CDR1 as WNHNN and CDR2 as SYGVQD (reference sequence). This CDR3 is 14 amino acids long. This CDR3 is CASSESTGIYEQYF.

This chain uses TRBV6-5 with TRBJ2-7; TCRdb's D gene call, TRBD2, goes unchecked for lack of DNA. The CDR3 extends over 14 amino acids. CDR1 and CDR2 (germline): MNHEY, SVGAGI. The CDR3 sequence is CASSLGEVSYEQYF.

The V gene is TRBV7-2, the J gene TRBJ2-1; TCRdb's assignment of TRBD1 cannot be checked, as there is no DNA. The germline CDR1 and CDR2 sequences are SGHTA and FQGNSA. The CDR3 is made up of 15 amino acids. The CDR3 sequence: CASNSGERGGNEQFF.

The gene calls are TRBV20-1 and TRBJ2-5; the TCRdb call, TRBD2, lacks DNA for checking. The germline gives CDR1 DFQATT, CDR2 SNEGSKA (reference sequence). This CDR3 has 14 residues. The CDR3 sequence: CSARAWTSQETQYF.

The J gene is TRBJ2-1, the V gene TRBV29-1. The CDR3 has 14 residues. Germline V CDR1 and CDR2: SQVTM, ANQGSEA. CDR3 sequence: CSVDDHAPYNEQFF.

The chain employs TRBV19 and TRBJ2-7. Germline V gene sequence: CDR1 LNHDA, CDR2 SQIVND (reference sequence). The CDR3 totals 13 residues. CDR3 sequence: CASSIWGSYEQYF.

The V call is TRBV5-1, the J call TRBJ2-2. CDR1 and CDR2 from the germline V gene are SGHRS and YFSETQ. CDR3 length equals 12 residues. CDR3 residues: CASSYTTGELFF. The variable domain in full, with the rest retrieved from reference TRBV5-1 and TRBJ2-2, is KAGVTQTPRYLIKTRGQQVTLSCSPISGHRSVSWYQQTPGQGLQFLFEYFSETQRNKGNFPGRFSGRQFSNSRSEMNVSTLELGDSALYLCASSYTTGELFFGEGSRLTVL.